This T cell receptor beta chain originates from a study of T cell repertoires in cytomegalovirus infection. Across the whole study: TCR beta signatures that were public indicated CMV infection and matching HLA type. The study's findings and limits: Summed public TCR beta family frequency identified CMV carriers bearing the relevant HLA. In two of eight donors, the top clonotype was HLA-C-restricted CMV-specific.

The CDR3 has 14 residues. The germline CDR1 and CDR2 sequences are WSHSY and SAAADI. J lost 4 bases, V lost 6 bases, and 6 bases had no gene match. One entry per CDR3 protein results from TCRdb running MiXCR on the reads. The sample consists of 300,000 or so distinct CDR3 sequences, around 10% of them appearing once. This clonotype was observed a handful of times. Its target is unknown. The chain carries TRBV10-2 and TRBJ2-3; 8 bases match TRBD2. The sample comprised PBMCs. The clonotype was recovered from a human donor in good health (CMV status not recorded). Some clones in this sample may be carry-over from other donors' samples. CDR3: CASRIAGRPDTQYF. For the CDR3, the DNA is TGCGCCAGCAGAATAGCGGGGCGACCAGATACGCAGTATTTT.